Below, 26 T cell receptor beta chains from the same sample are listed, as sequenced in a study of a mutant IDH1 vaccine in newly diagnosed glioma. Time point reported: baseline, week 1 (first vaccination visit). Specified treatment: pre-vaccination baseline after standard-of-care therapy. Data came from immunoSEQ multiplex PCR; TCRdb stores just in-frame clones and leaves some out. The data show 15,000 to 20,000 clones, roughly 79% seen once. The input for sequencing was PBMCs, taken from a glioma patient treated with radiotherapy, temozolomide or both. All receptors come from a man in his forties or fifties with glioma.

This chain uses TRBV5-5 with TRBJ2-5, with 8 positions matching TRBD1. Germline V CDR1 and CDR2: SGHKS, YYEKEE (reference sequence). The CDR3 spans 13 residues. After removal of 2 bases from V and 5 bases from J, the junction contained 2 bases not matched to a gene. As DNA, the CDR3 is TGTGCCAGCAGCTTACAGGGGGAGGAGACCCAGTACTTC. Encoded protein: CASSLQGEETQYF. Full variable domain (remainder filled in from reference TRBV5-5 and TRBJ2-5): DAGVTQSPTHLIKTRGQQVTLRCSPISGHKSVSWYQQVLGQGPQFIFQYYEKEERGRGNFPDRFSARQFPNYSSELNVNALLLGDSALYLCASSLQGEETQYFGPGTRLLVL.

This chain connects TRBV30 to TRBJ2-6; 9 positions agree with TRBD1. The CDR3 runs to 16 residues. Germline values: CDR1 GTSNPN, CDR2 SVGIG (reference sequence). V shed 3 bases, J shed 4 bases, and the junction held 7 bases outside the gene matches. The CDR3 DNA reads as TGTGCCTGGAGCTGGACAGGGGCTGGCGGGGCCAACGTCCTGACTTTC. Amino acids: CAWSWTGAGGANVLTF.

This sequence joins TRBV7-2 and TRBJ1-4; D gene uncertain. The CDR3 runs 15 residues. Looked up from germline, CDR1 is SGHTA and CDR2 is FQGNSA. V gave up 6 bases and J gave up 5 bases, with 16 bases separating them. This chain's CDR3 is CASSLGPRWNEKLFF. CDR3 sequence (DNA): TGTGCCAGCAGTCTCGGACCACGTTGGAATGAAAAACTGTTTTTT.

The rearrangement uses TRBV12-5 and TRBJ2-3; a weak D match, TRBD1 (9 bases). Per the germline V gene, CDR1 is LGHNT and CDR2 is FRNRAP. V dropped 5 bases and J dropped 4 bases, with 25 bases sitting between them. This CDR3 has 18 residues. The chain's CDR3 is CASGLGTGTRGPPDTQYF. CDR3 in DNA: TGTGCTAGTGGTCTCGGGACAGGGACTAGAGGGCCCCCAGATACGCAGTATTTT.

The chain has TRBV18 and TRBJ1-2, with 7 bases aligning to TRBD1. V lost 0 bases and J lost 2; bases outside the gene matches: 6. CDR1 and CDR2 (germline): KGHSH, LQKENI. The CDR3 contains 16 residues. CDR3 sequence (DNA): TGTGCCAGCTCACCACCGGAGTTCAGGGGGAACTATGGCTACACCTTC. Its protein is CASSPPEFRGNYGYTF.

This clone was found once. The chain couples TRBV6-5 to TRBJ1-2; 10 bases are shared with TRBD1. The germline V gene encodes CDR1 MNHEY and CDR2 SVGAGI. V was clipped by 4 bases and J by 5 bases; unmatched bases: 10. The CDR3 has 16 residues. The CDR3 nucleotides are TGTGCCAGCAGTTCCCTGAGGACAGGGGGAGCATATGGCTACACCTTC. The encoded protein is CASSSLRTGGAYGYTF.

The chain is built from TRBV6-5 and TRBJ2-7; TRBD1 matches 10 bases. The CDR3 consists of 14 residues. Germline CDR1 and CDR2: MNHEY and SVGAGI. V trimming: 4 bases; J trimming: 1 base; junction bases outside the gene matches: 1. CDR3 in DNA: TGTGCCAGCAGTTCGGACAGGGGGTCCTACGAGCAGTACGTC. This gives the protein CASSSDRGSYEQYV.

This clone was seen a single time. The rearrangement links TRBV2 to TRBJ1-6; tentatively, D is TRBD1 (5 bases). Per germline, CDR1 SNHLY and CDR2 FYNNEI. This CDR3 comprises 15 residues. V was cut by 1 base and J by 11 bases, with 15 bases left in between. CDR3 nucleotide sequence: TGTGCCAGCAGTGAAGAGGGAGGGGTGGGGACACCCCTCCACTTT. It encodes CASSEEGGVGTPLHF.

The rearrangement joins TRBV7-9 to TRBJ1-3; D is perhaps TRBD1 (6 bases). CDR1 and CDR2 from the germline V gene are SEHNR and FQNEAQ (reference sequence). The CDR3 extends over 15 amino acids. The germline V and J ends were trimmed by 0 bases and 4 bases, with 10 bases remaining between them. The CDR3 spells CASSLALGQGNTIYF. The CDR3 DNA follows: TGTGCCAGCAGCTTAGCCCTCGGACAGGGAAACACCATATATTTT.

The rearrangement links TRBV6-1 to TRBJ2-6; D is possibly TRBD2 (5 bases). V lost 4 bases to trimming and J lost 0 bases, with 16 bases between them. This CDR3 is 18 amino acids long. Germline-derived CDR1 and CDR2 are MNHNS and SASEGT. The CDR3 nucleotides read TGTGCCAGCAGTGGTTTGGACGGGGTTTTCTCTGGGGCCAACGTCCTGACTTTC. As protein: CASSGLDGVFSGANVLTF.

V gene TRBV6-1 combines with J gene TRBJ2-7; 8 bases fit TRBD2. V shed 4 bases and J 3 bases; nucleotides not matched to a gene: 8. CDR1 MNHNS and CDR2 SASEGT come from the germline V gene. The CDR3 length is 15 residues. Here the CDR3 DNA reads TGTGCCAGCAGTGTCGGACTAGCCAGTAGCTACGAGCAGTACTTC. Translation gives CASSVGLASSYEQYF.

The chain joins TRBV30 to TRBJ2-6; D unresolved. The CDR3 consists of 13 residues. V was clipped by 0 bases and J by 4 bases, with 4 bases between them. Germline V gene sequence: CDR1 GTSNPN, CDR2 SVGIG (reference sequence). The CDR3 spells CAWSVGGANVLTF. In DNA form, the CDR3 reads TGTGCCTGGAGTGTGGGAGGGGCCAACGTCCTGACTTTC.

The rearrangement links TRBV2 to TRBJ1-5; D not certain. V shed 1 base and J shed 3 bases, with 16 bases lying between them. Germline CDR1 and CDR2: SNHLY and FYNNEI. There are 17 residues in the CDR3. CDR3 coding DNA: TGTGCCAGCAGTGAAGGAAACCTGGCAGTATTCAATCAGCCCCAGCATTTT. Protein sequence: CASSEGNLAVFNQPQHF.

This chain links TRBV29-1 with TRBJ2-7; 7 positions agree with TRBD2. The CDR3 consists of 14 residues. V was pared by 0 bases and J by 3 bases, with 5 bases of the junction left unmatched. CDR1 is SQVTM and CDR2 is ANQGSEA in the germline V gene. The CDR3 spells CSVEETGGSYEQYF. DNA of the CDR3: TGCAGCGTTGAAGAAACCGGCGGGAGCTACGAGCAGTACTTC.

This clone has a handful of counts. The chain employs TRBV29-1 and TRBJ1-1; TRBD1 might be the D (6 bases). Trimming removed 3 bases at V and 4 bases at J, with 15 bases between. CDR1 and CDR2 (germline): SQVTM, ANQGSEA. CDR3 length: 14 amino acids. The CDR3 spells CSVDLGGRGTEAFF. CDR3 in DNA: TGCAGCGTTGATTTAGGGGGTCGGGGCACTGAAGCTTTCTTT. Using reference TRBV29-1 and TRBJ1-1 for the parts outside the CDR3, the full variable domain is SAVISQKPSRDICQRGTSLTIQCQVDSQVTMMFWYRQQPGQSLTLIATANQGSEATYESGFVIDKFPISRPNLTFSTLTVSNMSPEDSSIYLCSVDLGGRGTEAFFGQGTRLTVV.

This clone ranks as hyperexpanded (1% or more). The V gene is TRBV13, the J gene TRBJ2-7; 7 bases fit TRBD2. Germline-derived CDR1 and CDR2 are PRHDT and FYEKMQ (reference sequence). The CDR3 length is 15 residues. J was trimmed by 0 bases and V by 0 bases; bases with no gene match: 2. CDR3 in amino acids: CASSLGGEGSYEQYV. CDR3 coding DNA: TGTGCCAGCAGCTTAGGCGGGGAGGGCTCCTACGAGCAGTACGTC.

This chain links TRBV6-1 with TRBJ2-5; 7 bases are shared with TRBD2. The CDR3 covers 12 residues. Germline V lookup: CDR1 MNHNS, CDR2 SASEGT. With V trimmed by 10 bases and J by 4 bases, 6 bases remained unmatched. In DNA form, the CDR3 reads TGTGCCACCCAGCGGGGTGGAGAGACCCAGTACTTC. Encoded protein: CATQRGGETQYF.

This chain connects TRBV4-2 to TRBJ1-2; the match to TRBD1 covers 7 bases. Germline V lookup: CDR1 LGHNA, CDR2 YNFKEQ. V was clipped by 5 bases and J by 2 bases; unmatched bases: 8. The CDR3 contains 15 residues. The CDR3 region has the DNA TGTGCCAGCAGCTTAACGGGACAGCCAAACTATGGCTACACCTTC. Amino acid sequence: CASSLTGQPNYGYTF.

The CDR3 coding sequence is TGTGCCAGCAGTCGAAACAGGGACCCAAACTACAATGAGCAGTTCTTC. Translated, it gives CASSRNRDPNYNEQFF. The chain is built from TRBV11-2 and TRBJ2-1; TRBD1 might be the D (6 bases). The germline V and J ends were trimmed by 6 bases and 3 bases, with 18 bases remaining between them. The germline V gene encodes CDR1 SGHAT and CDR2 FQNNGV. This CDR3 comprises 16 residues.

V and J are TRBV6-1 and TRBJ2-1; 7 bases are shared with TRBD2. V lost 7 bases to trimming and J lost 2 bases; unmatched junction nucleotides: 5. Germline assignment: CDR1 MNHNS and CDR2 SASEGT. This CDR3 contains 14 residues. The CDR3 region has the DNA TGTGCCAGCACCGACAGCGGGACCTACAATGAGCAGTTCTTC. Protein: CASTDSGTYNEQFF.

The chain couples TRBV6-1 to TRBJ1-4, with 10 nucleotides matching TRBD1. The CDR3 consists of 15 residues. The V segment lost 8 bases and the J segment 1 base; nucleotides outside the gene matches: 4. Looked up from germline, CDR1 is MNHNS and CDR2 is SASEGT. CDR3 nucleotide sequence: TGTGCCAGCGTGGGACAGGGGAGAACTAATGAAAAACTGTTTTTT. Protein: CASVGQGRTNEKLFF.

This clone has only one observation. Written as DNA, the CDR3 is TGCGCCAGCAGCCAAGAGGGGGTGGCTGAAAAACTGTTTTTT. This gives the protein CASSQEGVAEKLFF. The chain recombines TRBV4-1 with TRBJ1-4, with D possibly being TRBD1 (5 bases). Trimming cost V 0 bases and J 7 bases, with 9 bases left between them. Germline-derived CDR1 and CDR2 are MGHRA and YSYEKL. This CDR3 spans 14 amino acids.

The chain combines TRBV6-1 with TRBJ1-1, with 7 bases lining up with TRBD1. The CDR3 runs 14 residues. Looked up from germline, CDR1 is MNHNS and CDR2 is SASEGT. The junction had 11 bases not matched to a gene; V was cut back by 7 bases and J by 6 bases. The CDR3: CASIATGRIPEAFF. The CDR3 DNA follows: TGTGCCAGCATCGCGACAGGGAGGATTCCTGAAGCTTTCTTT.

This rearrangement joins TRBV7-2 to TRBJ2-5; TRBD2 matches 11 bases. J was trimmed by 2 bases and V by 6 bases; bases with no gene match: 5. This CDR3 contains 15 residues. Germline V gives CDR1 SGHTA, CDR2 FQGNSA. The CDR3 loop reads CASSLRLAGQETQYF. In DNA, the CDR3 is TGTGCCAGCAGTTTGAGACTAGCGGGACAAGAGACCCAGTACTTC.

This clone was observed a single time. V usage is TRBV19 and J usage is TRBJ2-1; 14 bases map to TRBD2. The CDR3 covers 16 residues. From germline, CDR1 is LNHDA and CDR2 SQIVND (reference sequence). The V gene end was trimmed by 8 bases and the J gene end by 8 bases; junction bases not matched to a gene: 11. The CDR3 spells CASATPGLAGVDEQFF. CDR3 nucleotides: TGTGCCAGTGCCACACCGGGACTAGCGGGAGTGGATGAGCAGTTCTTC.

J is TRBJ2-2 and V is TRBV7-2; 9 bases map to TRBD2. The CDR3 consists of 18 residues. Germline CDR1 reads SGHTA; CDR2 reads FQGNSA. The ends lost 6 bases at V and 2 bases at J; junction bases unmatched: 13. CDR3 sequence (DNA): TGTGCCAGCAGGACTGGCGGGAGGGTCAGAAATAACACCGGGGAGCTGTTTTTT. Translating it yields CASRTGGRVRNNTGELFF.